One T cell receptor (beta chain) is described in this entry. The antigen remains undetermined. These data come from a study of cytomegalovirus exposure and HLA in healthy donors. The overall study: The roughly 110 validation repertoires matched the roughly 700 first-cohort repertoires in platform, a later analysis reported. Study conclusions and caveats: There were under 200 TCR beta chains listed as cytomegalovirus-associated. Most TCR sequences proved rare, with some public TCRs found in many donors. A later analysis found first-cohort TCR clusters tended to co-occur in the 90 to 150 validation repertoires.

The CDR3 has 14 amino acids. Trimming cost V 7 bases and J 4 bases, with 17 bases left between them. The germline V gene has CDR1 SNHLY and CDR2 FYNNEI. Here immunoSEQ multiplex PCR was the method, and the copy in TCRdb shows in-frame clones only, minus some. The sample has more than 65,000 clones; 90% to 95% are singletons. This TCR was recovered from a man aged 18 to 29 in good health and CMV-seronegative. The chain couples TRBV2 to TRBJ2-7; a weak D match, TRBD2 (6 bases). The material sequenced was PBMCs. CDR3 in amino acids: CASNQEGSGYEQYF. DNA of the CDR3: TGTGCCAGCAACCAGGAGGGCTCGGGTTACGAGCAGTACTTC.